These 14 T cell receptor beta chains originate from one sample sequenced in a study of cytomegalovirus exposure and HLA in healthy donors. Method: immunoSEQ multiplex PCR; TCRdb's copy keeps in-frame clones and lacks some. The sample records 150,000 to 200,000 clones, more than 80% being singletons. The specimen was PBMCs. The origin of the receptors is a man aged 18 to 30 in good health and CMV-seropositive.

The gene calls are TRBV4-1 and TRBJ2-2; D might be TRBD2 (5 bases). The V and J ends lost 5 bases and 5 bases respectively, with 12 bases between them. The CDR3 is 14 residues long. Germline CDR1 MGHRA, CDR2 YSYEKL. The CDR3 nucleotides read TGCGCCAGCAGCGTTGGAGGTGTGACCGGGGAGCTGTTTTTT. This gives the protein CASSVGGVTGELFF.

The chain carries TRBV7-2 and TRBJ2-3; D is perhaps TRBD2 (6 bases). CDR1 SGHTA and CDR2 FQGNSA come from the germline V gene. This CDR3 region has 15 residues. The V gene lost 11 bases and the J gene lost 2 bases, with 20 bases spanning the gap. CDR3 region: CAGKVGGLTTDTQYF. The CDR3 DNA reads TGTGCCGGTAAAGTTGGTGGACTAACCACAGATACGCAGTATTTT.

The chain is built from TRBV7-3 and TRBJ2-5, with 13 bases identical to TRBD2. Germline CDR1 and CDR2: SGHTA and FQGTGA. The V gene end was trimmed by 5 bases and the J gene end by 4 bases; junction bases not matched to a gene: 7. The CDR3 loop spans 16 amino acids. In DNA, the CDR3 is TGTGCCAGCAGCCCCACTAGCGGGAGGGCCGGAGAGACCCAGTACTTC. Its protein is CASSPTSGRAGETQYF.

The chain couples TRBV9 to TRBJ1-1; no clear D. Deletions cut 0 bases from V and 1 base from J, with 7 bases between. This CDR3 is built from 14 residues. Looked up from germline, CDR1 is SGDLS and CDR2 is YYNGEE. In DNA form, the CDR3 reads TGTGCCAGCAGCGTAGCTACGGGGAACACTGAAGCTTTCTTT. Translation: CASSVATGNTEAFF. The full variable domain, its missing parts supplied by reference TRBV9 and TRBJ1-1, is DSGVTQTPKHLITATGQRVTLRCSPRSGDLSVYWYQQSLDQGLQFLIQYYNGEERAKGNILERFSAQQFPDLHSELNLSSLELGDSALYFCASSVATGNTEAFFGQGTRLTVV.

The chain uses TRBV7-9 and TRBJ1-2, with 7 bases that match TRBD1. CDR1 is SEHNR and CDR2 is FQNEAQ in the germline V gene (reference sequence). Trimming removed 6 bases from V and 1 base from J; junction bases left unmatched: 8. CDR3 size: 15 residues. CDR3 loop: CASSRITGDNYGYTF. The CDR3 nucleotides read TGTGCCAGCAGTAGGATCACAGGGGATAACTATGGCTACACCTTC.

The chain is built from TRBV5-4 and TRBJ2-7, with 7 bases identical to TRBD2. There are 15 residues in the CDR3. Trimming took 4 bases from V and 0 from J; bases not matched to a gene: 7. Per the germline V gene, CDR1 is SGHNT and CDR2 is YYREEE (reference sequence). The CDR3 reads CASSHREAGSYEQYF. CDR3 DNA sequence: TGTGCCAGCAGCCATCGGGAGGCTGGCTCCTACGAGCAGTACTTC.

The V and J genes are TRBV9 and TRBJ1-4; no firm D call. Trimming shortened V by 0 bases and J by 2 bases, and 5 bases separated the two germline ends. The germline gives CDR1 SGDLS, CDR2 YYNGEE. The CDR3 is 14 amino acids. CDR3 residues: CASSVGSTNEKLFF. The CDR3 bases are TGTGCCAGCAGCGTAGGCAGTACTAATGAAAAACTGTTTTTT.

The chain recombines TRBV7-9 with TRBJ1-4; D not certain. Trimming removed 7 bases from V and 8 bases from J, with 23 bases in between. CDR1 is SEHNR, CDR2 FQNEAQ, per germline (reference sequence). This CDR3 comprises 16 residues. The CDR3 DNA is TGTGCCAGCACAAAAGGGCGAGGAGGACGCCCCGAAAAACTGTTTTTT. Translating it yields CASTKGRGGRPEKLFF. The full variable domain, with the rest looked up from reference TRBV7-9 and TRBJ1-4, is DTGVSQNPRHKITKRGQNVTFRCDPISEHNRLYWYRQTLGQGPEFLTYFQNEAQLEKSRLLSDRFSAERPKGSFSTLEIQRTEQGDSAMYLCASTKGRGGRPEKLFFGSGTQLSVL.

CDR3 sequence (DNA): TGTGCCAGTACCTGGGAGGGAAATGGTGGCTACACCTTC. Its translation: CASTWEGNGGYTF. The rearrangement links TRBV19 to TRBJ1-2, with D hard to call. The CDR3 covers 13 residues. CDR1 and CDR2 from the germline V gene are LNHDA and SQIVND (reference sequence). With 7 bases removed from V and 7 bases from J, the gap between germline ends came to 16 bases.

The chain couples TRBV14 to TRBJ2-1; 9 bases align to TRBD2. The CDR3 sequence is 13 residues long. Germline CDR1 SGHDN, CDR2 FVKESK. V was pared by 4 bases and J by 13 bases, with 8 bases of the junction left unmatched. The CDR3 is CASSLAGTSNQFF. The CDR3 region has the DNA TGTGCCAGCAGCCTAGCCGGGACTAGCAACCAGTTCTTC.

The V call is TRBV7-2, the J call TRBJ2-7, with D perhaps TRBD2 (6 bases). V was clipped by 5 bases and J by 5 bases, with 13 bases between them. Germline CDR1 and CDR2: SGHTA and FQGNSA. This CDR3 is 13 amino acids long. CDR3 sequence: CASSQTRAHEQYF. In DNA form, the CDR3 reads TGTGCCAGCAGCCAGACTAGGGCCCACGAGCAGTACTTC. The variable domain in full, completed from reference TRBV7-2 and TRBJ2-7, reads GAGVSQSPSNKVTEKGKDVELRCDPISGHTALYWYRQSLGQGLEFLIYFQGNSAPDKSGLPSDRFSAERTGGSVSTLTIQRTQQEDSAVYLCASSQTRAHEQYFGPGTRLTVT.

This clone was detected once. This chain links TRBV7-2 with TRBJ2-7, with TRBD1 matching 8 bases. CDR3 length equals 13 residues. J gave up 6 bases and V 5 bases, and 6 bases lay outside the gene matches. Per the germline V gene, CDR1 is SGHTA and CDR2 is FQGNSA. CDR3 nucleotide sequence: TGTGCCAGCAGCCTGGGACAGGCCGTCGAGCAGTACTTC. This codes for CASSLGQAVEQYF.

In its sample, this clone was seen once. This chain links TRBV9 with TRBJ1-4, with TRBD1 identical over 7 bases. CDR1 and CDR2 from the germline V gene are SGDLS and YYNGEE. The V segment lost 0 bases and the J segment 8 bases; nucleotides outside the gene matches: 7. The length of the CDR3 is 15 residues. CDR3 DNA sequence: TGTGCCAGCAGCGTAGTAGGAGGGGGCGTCGAAAAACTGTTTTTT. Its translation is CASSVVGGGVEKLFF. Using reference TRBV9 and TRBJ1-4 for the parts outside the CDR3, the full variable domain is DSGVTQTPKHLITATGQRVTLRCSPRSGDLSVYWYQQSLDQGLQFLIQYYNGEERAKGNILERFSAQQFPDLHSELNLSSLELGDSALYFCASSVVGGGVEKLFFGSGTQLSVL.

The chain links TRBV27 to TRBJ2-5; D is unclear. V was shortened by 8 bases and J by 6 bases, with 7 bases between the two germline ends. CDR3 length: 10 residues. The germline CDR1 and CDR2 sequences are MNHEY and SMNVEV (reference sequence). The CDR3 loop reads CASSLQTQYF. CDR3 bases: TGTGCCAGCTCACTACAGACCCAGTACTTC.